The next 9 T cell receptor beta chains were all read from a single sample in a study of glioma-infiltrating T cells. Amplification of TCR alpha and beta CDR3 regions from RNA used iRepertoire nested multiplex PCR. TCRdb re-derived calls from the multiplex PCR reads in MiXCR, one entry per CDR3 protein. Among 100,000 to 150,000 distinct CDR3 sequences, approximately 25% were seen once, and the ten largest hold around 15%. Sequencing input: glioma tissue, nonneoplastic brain tissue, or PBMCs (not recorded which). These receptors were collected from a human donor with low-grade glioma or glioblastoma, undergoing nonglioma brain surgery, or in good health (not recorded which).

The table lists this clonotype with many counts. The V call is TRBV19, the J call TRBJ2-7, with D unresolved. V gave up 4 bases and J gave up 0 bases, with 7 bases separating them. Germline values: CDR1 LNHDA, CDR2 SQIVND (reference sequence). This CDR3 region has 13 residues. The CDR3 DNA is TGTGCCAGTAGTAGAGACTTCTCCTACGAGCAGTACTTC. Translating gives CASSRDFSYEQYF.

At least ten counts were recorded for this clonotype. The V call is TRBV2, the J call TRBJ2-1, with 7 bases matching TRBD1. The germline CDR1 and CDR2 sequences are SNHLY and FYNNEI. Trimming took 1 base from V and 5 from J; bases not matched to a gene: 5. This CDR3 region has 15 residues. CDR3 residues: CASSEVGQLNNEQFF. The CDR3 DNA sequence: TGTGCCAGCAGTGAAGTGGGACAGCTAAACAATGAGCAGTTCTTC. The variable domain in full, with the rest retrieved from reference TRBV2 and TRBJ2-1, is EPEVTQTPSHQVTQMGQEVILRCVPISNHLYFYWYRQILGQKVEFLVSFYNNEISEKSEIFDDQFSVERPDGSNFTLKIRSTKLEDSAMYFCASSEVGQLNNEQFFGPGTRLTVL.

This clonotype has ten or more counts. The chain has TRBV7-2 and TRBJ1-3; D uncertain. This CDR3 is built from 15 residues. Deletions cut 1 base from V and 1 base from J, with 8 bases between. The V gene's germline CDR1 is SGHTA and CDR2 FQGNSA. As DNA, the CDR3 is TGTGCCAGCAGCTTAGTTAGGTTTTCTGGAAACACCATATATTTT. Its protein is CASSLVRFSGNTIYF.

Concerning this clonotype: A much bigger clone sits one base away, suggesting this may be a read error. This chain connects TRBV5-1 to TRBJ2-7, with D perhaps TRBD1 (5 bases). V lost 5 bases and J 3 bases, leaving 12 bases between the germline ends. The CDR3 contains 13 residues. CDR1 is SGHRS, CDR2 YFSETQ, per germline. CDR3 coding DNA: TGCGCCAGCAGGCTGACAGAGAGCTACGAGCAGTACTTC. Translating it yields CASRLTESYEQYF.

This clonotype was observed a few times. V is TRBV9 and J is TRBJ2-1, with a possible D match to TRBD2 (6 bases). V was pared by 3 bases and J by 0 bases, with 7 bases between. Germline V gene sequence: CDR1 SGDLS, CDR2 YYNGEE. The CDR3 has 14 residues. Here the CDR3 reads CASSDSGSYNEQFF. The DNA for the CDR3 is TGTGCCAGCAGCGATAGCGGCTCCTACAATGAGCAGTTCTTC.

The rearrangement joins TRBV5-1 to TRBJ2-3; D call uncertain. Germline V lookup: CDR1 SGHRS, CDR2 YFSETQ. V shed 5 bases and J shed 10 bases, with 20 bases lying between them. The CDR3 has 14 residues. Here the CDR3 reads CASRQSFRERAQYF. The CDR3 DNA sequence: TGCGCCAGCAGACAGAGTTTTAGAGAACGTGCGCAGTATTTT.

Only a few counts were recorded for this clonotype. This may come from a read error, since a much larger clone is one base off. The J gene is TRBJ2-3, the V gene TRBV12-3 or TRBV12-4; 9 positions match TRBD1. There are 15 residues in the CDR3. Germline trimming cut 5 bases from V and 6 bases from J; bases unmatched to any gene: 9. The CDR3 region is CASSPRDRAADTQYF. The CDR3 nucleotides read TGTGCCAGCAGTCCCCGGGACAGGGCGGCGGATACGCAGTATTTT.

This clonotype showed up many times. V usage is TRBV18 and J usage is TRBJ1-2, with D perhaps TRBD1 (6 bases). CDR1 is KGHSH, CDR2 LQKENI, per germline. V lost 3 bases and J lost 6, with 14 bases in between. The CDR3 runs to 14 residues. The CDR3 sequence: CASSPRQATDGYTF. The CDR3 coding sequence is TGTGCCAGCTCACCTAGACAGGCTACGGATGGCTACACCTTC. Based on the CDR3 plus reference TRBV18 and TRBJ1-2, the full variable domain is NAGVMQNPRHLVRRRGQEARLRCSPMKGHSHVYWYRQLPEEGLKFMVYLQKENIIDESGMPKERFSAEFPKEGPSILRIQQVVRGDSAAYFCASSPRQATDGYTFGSGTRLTVV.

This clonotype was observed at least ten times. V usage is TRBV19 and J usage is TRBJ2-1, with D possibly TRBD2 on 5 matching bases. V was pared by 6 bases and J by 10 bases, with 16 bases between. Germline CDR1 reads LNHDA; CDR2 reads SQIVND (reference sequence). The CDR3 contains 13 residues. The CDR3 protein is CASSPGYLEEQFF. In nucleotides, the CDR3 is TGTGCCAGTAGCCCGGGGTACCTCGAAGAGCAGTTCTTC. Together with reference TRBV19 and TRBJ2-1, the CDR3 gives the full variable domain: DGGITQSPKYLFRKEGQNVTLSCEQNLNHDAMYWYRQDPGQGLRLIYYSQIVNDFQKGDIAEGYSVSREKKESFPLTVTSAQKNPTAFYLCASSPGYLEEQFFGPGTRLTVL.